Shown below are 21 T cell receptor beta chains from a single sample sequenced in a study of T cells expressing NK-cell markers. TCRdb reworked the 5' RACE reads into one entry per CDR3 protein, no DNA. The table lists some 190,000 distinct CDR3 sequences. The sequenced sample was blood T cells: a sorted CD56 or NKG2C T cell subset, CD4+ or CD8+ T cells, or bulk PBMC T cells (not recorded which). These receptors originate from a man aged 18-70 years in good health.

This sequence joins TRBV5-1 and TRBJ1-2. CDR1 and CDR2 from the germline V gene are SGHRS and YFSETQ. This CDR3 region has 15 residues. CDR3 sequence reads: CASSSDQPSNYGYTF.

The rearrangement links TRBV28 to TRBJ2-5; TCRdb gives TRBD1 as the D gene, but with no DNA this cannot be confirmed. This CDR3 contains 13 residues. Germline lookup yields CDR1 MDHEN and CDR2 SYDVKM. CDR3 protein: CASSSDRAETQYF.

This chain joins TRBV27 and TRBJ1-1. In germline, CDR1 is MNHEY, CDR2 SMNVEV (reference sequence). This CDR3 comprises 12 residues. This CDR3 reads CASSLSPPEAFF.

The rearrangement uses TRBV10-3 and TRBJ2-5. Germline V gene data show CDR1 as ENHRY and CDR2 as SYGVKD. The CDR3 spans 14 residues. The CDR3 here is CAISELWDQETQYF.

This chain connects TRBV6-4 to TRBJ2-3; TCRdb proposes TRBD1, but this gene call is untestable without DNA. CDR3 length: 16 amino acids. CDR1 is MRHNA and CDR2 is SNTAGT in the germline V gene. The CDR3 loop is CASSDSARGSTDTQYF.

J is TRBJ1-4 and V is TRBV15; TCRdb names TRBD1, which stays unverified in the absence of DNA. Germline CDR1 LNHNV, CDR2 YYDKDF (reference sequence). The CDR3 sequence is 16 residues long. The CDR3 here is CATSSQAGTGNEKLFF.

The chain carries TRBV9 and TRBJ2-3; TCRdb's assignment of TRBD2 cannot be checked, as there is no DNA. In germline, CDR1 is SGDLS, CDR2 YYNGEE. The CDR3 covers 15 residues. CDR3: CASNRGGERTDTQYF.

This chain connects TRBV5-5 to TRBJ2-2; TCRdb lists TRBD1, though no DNA is available to test this call. The length of the CDR3 is 16 residues. The germline V gene has CDR1 SGHKS and CDR2 YYEKEE (reference sequence). The CDR3 spells CASSSPLGGNTGELFF.

The gene calls are TRBV6-1 and TRBJ2-7; the D call of TRBD1 rests on TCRdb alone, since no DNA is present to check it. The CDR3 totals 14 residues. Germline V gene lookup returns CDR1 MNHNS and CDR2 SASEGT. The CDR3 loop is CASSQDREADEQYF.

This rearrangement joins TRBV6-1 to TRBJ1-5; the D call of TRBD1 rests on TCRdb alone, since no DNA is present to check it. Germline V gives CDR1 MNHNS, CDR2 SASEGT. This CDR3 region has 15 residues. Here the CDR3 reads CASSLDRGSNQPQHF.

The chain has TRBV5-1 and TRBJ2-7; TCRdb selects TRBD1, and the lack of DNA leaves this call unchecked. The CDR3 length is 14 residues. Germline V gene sequence: CDR1 SGHRS, CDR2 YFSETQ. CDR3 in amino acids: CASNPYQSGNEQYF.

The chain combines TRBV28 with TRBJ2-1; TCRdb designates TRBD2, a call that cannot be tested without DNA. Germline-derived CDR1 and CDR2 are MDHEN and SYDVKM. CDR3 length: 15 amino acids. The CDR3 sequence: CASSPTLGGGHEQFF. The full variable domain, with the rest looked up from reference TRBV28 and TRBJ2-1, is DVKVTQSSRYLVKRTGEKVFLECVQDMDHENMFWYRQDPGLGLRLIYFSYDVKMKEKGDIPEGYSVSREKKERFSLILESASTNQTSMYLCASSPTLGGGHEQFFGPGTRLTVL.

V is TRBV7-9 and J is TRBJ2-1; lacking DNA, the TRBD1 call made by TCRdb goes unchecked. This CDR3 comprises 17 residues. The V gene's germline CDR1 is SEHNR and CDR2 FQNEAQ (reference sequence). The CDR3 protein is CASTTPMNPEAYNEQFF.

The chain links TRBV27 to TRBJ1-6. CDR1 MNHEY and CDR2 SMNVEV come from the germline V gene (reference sequence). The CDR3 runs to 13 residues. CDR3 residues: CASSFQINSPLHF.

The chain uses TRBV21-1 and TRBJ2-7. TRBV21-1 is reported as a pseudogene. CDR3 length: 13 residues. CDR3 amino acids: CASSKEADRRQYF.

The chain links TRBV20-1 to TRBJ2-5; no DNA is available, so the TRBD1 call from TCRdb remains unchecked. Germline values: CDR1 DFQATT, CDR2 SNEGSKA (reference sequence). The CDR3 sequence is 12 residues long. CDR3 sequence reads: CSAAPPGRTQYF.

The gene calls are TRBV12-3 or TRBV12-4 and TRBJ2-1; the TRBD1 assignment by TCRdb is unverifiable without DNA. This CDR3 has 16 residues. The CDR3 is CASTPIDRVEYNEQFF.

The chain employs TRBV6-1 and TRBJ1-4; TCRdb calls TRBD1, which cannot be checked without DNA. Germline V lookup: CDR1 MNHNS, CDR2 SASEGT. This CDR3 spans 17 amino acids. CDR3 in amino acids: CASSPGVFQGANEKLFF.

The chain combines TRBV6-5 with TRBJ2-1; as DNA is missing, the TRBD1 call by TCRdb cannot be tested. The CDR3 has 15 residues. The germline CDR1 and CDR2 sequences are MNHEY and SVGAGI. The CDR3 sequence: CASSLGQGVWDEQFF.

The V and J genes are TRBV3-1 and TRBJ2-1; TCRdb names TRBD1, which stays unverified in the absence of DNA. The CDR3 has 12 residues. The V gene's germline CDR1 is LGHDT and CDR2 YNNKEL (reference sequence). The CDR3 sequence: CASSPQNGKQFF.

This chain joins TRBV29-1 and TRBJ2-1. CDR1 is SQVTM and CDR2 is ANQGSEA in the germline V gene. CDR3 length: 13 residues. CDR3 in amino acids: CSVKLGSYNEQFF.